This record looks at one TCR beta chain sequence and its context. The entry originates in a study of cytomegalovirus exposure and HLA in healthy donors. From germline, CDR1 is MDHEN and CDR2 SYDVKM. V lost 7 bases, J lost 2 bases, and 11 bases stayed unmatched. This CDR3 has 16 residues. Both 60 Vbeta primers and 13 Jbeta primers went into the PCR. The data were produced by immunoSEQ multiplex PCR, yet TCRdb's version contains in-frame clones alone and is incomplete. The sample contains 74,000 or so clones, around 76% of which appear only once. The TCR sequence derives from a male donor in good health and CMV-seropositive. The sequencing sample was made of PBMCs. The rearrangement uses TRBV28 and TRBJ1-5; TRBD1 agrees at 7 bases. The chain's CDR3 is CASNHGRGLGNQPQHF. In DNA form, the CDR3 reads TGTGCCAGCAACCATGGAAGGGGGCTGGGCAATCAGCCCCAGCATTTT.